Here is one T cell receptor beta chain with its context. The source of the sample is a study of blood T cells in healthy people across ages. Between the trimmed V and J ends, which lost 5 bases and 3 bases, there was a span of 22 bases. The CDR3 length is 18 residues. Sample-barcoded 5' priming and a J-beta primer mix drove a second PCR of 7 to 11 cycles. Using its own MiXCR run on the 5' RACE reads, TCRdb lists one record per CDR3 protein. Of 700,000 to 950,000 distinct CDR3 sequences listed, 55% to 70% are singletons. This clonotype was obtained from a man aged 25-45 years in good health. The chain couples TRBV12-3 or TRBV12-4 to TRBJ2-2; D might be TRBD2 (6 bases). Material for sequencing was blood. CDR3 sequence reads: CASSPQSFRDLDTGELFF. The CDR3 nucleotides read TGTGCCAGCAGTCCTCAGTCCTTCAGGGACTTAGACACCGGGGAGCTGTTTTTT.